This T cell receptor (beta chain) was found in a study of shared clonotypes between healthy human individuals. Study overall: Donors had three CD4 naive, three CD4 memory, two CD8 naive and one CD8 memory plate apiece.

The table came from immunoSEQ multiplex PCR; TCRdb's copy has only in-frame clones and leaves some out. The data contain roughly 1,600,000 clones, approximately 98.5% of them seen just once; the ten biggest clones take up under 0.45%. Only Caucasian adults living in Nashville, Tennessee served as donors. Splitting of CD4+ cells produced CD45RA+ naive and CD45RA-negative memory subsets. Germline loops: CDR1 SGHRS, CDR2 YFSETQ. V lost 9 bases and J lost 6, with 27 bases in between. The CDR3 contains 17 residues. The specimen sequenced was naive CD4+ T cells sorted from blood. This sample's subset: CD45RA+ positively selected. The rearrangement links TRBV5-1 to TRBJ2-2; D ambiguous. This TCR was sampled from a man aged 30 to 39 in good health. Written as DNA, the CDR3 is TGCGCCACCAAAAGCCTCCCTAGTAGGTTAGATGCCGGGGAGCTGTTTTTT. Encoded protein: CATKSLPSRLDAGELFF.